Detailed here is one TCR beta chain. Its antigen is as yet unknown. With 1 base removed from V and 9 bases from J, the gap between germline ends came to 13 bases. Germline V lookup: CDR1 PRHDT, CDR2 FYEKMQ (reference sequence). This CDR3 is built from 14 residues. The assay used deep level. Clones were read by immunoSEQ multiplex PCR, and TCRdb kept only the in-frame ones, dropping some. In the table there are approximately 1,500,000 clones, approximately 98% of which are singletons. This sample is part of a study of shared clonotypes between healthy human individuals. Study findings and constraints: A generally larger estimated richness was seen in naive subsets than in memory subsets.

Sequenced sample: naive CD4+ T cells sorted from blood. As for subset: CD45RA+ positively selected. The clonotype was recovered from a man younger than 40 in good health. The genes are TRBV13 and TRBJ2-1, with D possibly being TRBD2 (6 bases). The CDR3: CASSLDRGLGEQFF. For the CDR3, the DNA is TGTGCCAGCAGCTTAGATCGGGGGTTGGGTGAGCAGTTCTTC.